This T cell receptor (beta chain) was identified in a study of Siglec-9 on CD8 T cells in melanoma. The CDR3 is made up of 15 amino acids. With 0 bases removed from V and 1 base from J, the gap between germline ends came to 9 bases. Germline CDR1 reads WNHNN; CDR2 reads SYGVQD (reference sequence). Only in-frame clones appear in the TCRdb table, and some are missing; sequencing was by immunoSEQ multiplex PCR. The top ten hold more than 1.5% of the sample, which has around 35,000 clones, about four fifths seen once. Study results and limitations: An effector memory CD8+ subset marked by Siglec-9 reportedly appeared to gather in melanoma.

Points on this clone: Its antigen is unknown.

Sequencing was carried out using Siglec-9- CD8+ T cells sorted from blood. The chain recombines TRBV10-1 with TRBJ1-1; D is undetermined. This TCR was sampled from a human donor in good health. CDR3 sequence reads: CASSESRLGNTEAFF. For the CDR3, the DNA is TGCGCCAGCAGTGAGTCCCGGCTGGGGAACACTGAAGCTTTCTTT.